These 28 T cell receptor beta chains share one sample of origin, sequenced in a study of T cells in Graves' hyperthyroidism and ophthalmopathy. From RNA transcripts, TCR beta CDR3 regions were amplified. An initial round of RT-PCR targeting the TCR CDR3 relied on the HTBI primer set. From the multiplex PCR reads, TCRdb called clonotypes with MiXCR, one entry per CDR3 protein. The data contain 350,000 to 450,000 distinct CDR3 sequences, about a sixth of them singletons. The sample comprised blood. The receptors stem from a woman between 25 and 40 years old with Graves' hyperthyroidism that later progressed to Graves' ophthalmopathy.

The chain employs TRBV24-1 and TRBJ2-4; D tentatively fits TRBD1 or TRBD2 (5 bases each). The CDR3 sequence is 18 residues long. The germline V and J ends were trimmed by 5 bases and 0 bases, with 19 bases remaining between them. Germline-derived CDR1 and CDR2 are KGHDR and SFDVKD. The CDR3 reads CATSAPPGRGLAKNIQYF. In DNA form, the CDR3 reads TGTGCCACCAGTGCCCCCCCGGGACGGGGATTAGCCAAAAACATTCAGTACTTC.

This clonotype was seen repeatedly, ten times or more. This chain's CDR3 is CASSFRQNTEAFF. In DNA, the CDR3 is TGTGCCAGCAGTTTTCGGCAGAACACTGAAGCTTTCTTT. The chain recombines TRBV12-3 or TRBV12-4 with TRBJ1-1; D remains unclear. V lost 3 bases, J lost 1 base, and 6 bases lay in between. This CDR3 spans 13 amino acids.

This clonotype was seen many times. The chain couples TRBV12-3 or TRBV12-4 to TRBJ2-3; 8 bases map to TRBD2. J was trimmed by 3 bases and V by 4 bases; bases with no gene match: 6. This CDR3 comprises 15 residues. The chain's CDR3 is CASSSELAGTDTQYF. CDR3 DNA sequence: TGTGCCAGCAGTTCTGAATTAGCGGGGACAGATACGCAGTATTTT.

This clonotype was found many times. A junction end diverges from the germline sequence, so it may reflect a read error. The chain has TRBV28 and TRBJ1-3; tentatively, D is TRBD1 (5 bases). Germline V lookup: CDR1 MDHEN, CDR2 SYDVKM. This CDR3 comprises 15 residues. The CDR3 nucleotides are TGTGCCAGCAGTTTAGACAGCCAACGGGGAAACACTATATATTTT. Translated: CASSLDSQRGNTIYF.

The V and J genes are TRBV28 and TRBJ1-2, with D possibly matching TRBD1 (6 bases). The CDR3 sequence is 14 residues long. Germline CDR1 is MDHEN and CDR2 is SYDVKM. Deletions cut 7 bases from V and 4 bases from J, with 16 bases between. DNA of the CDR3: TGTGCCAGCAACCATGCTGAGGACAGCTATGGCTACACCTTC. It codes for CASNHAEDSYGYTF.

Many counts were recorded for this clonotype. The genes are TRBV20-1 and TRBJ1-2; D call uncertain. From germline, CDR1 is DFQATT and CDR2 SNEGSKA (reference sequence). The CDR3 length is 14 residues. The germline V and J ends were trimmed by 3 bases and 1 base, with 12 bases remaining between them. The CDR3 is CSARGSVRNYGYTF. CDR3 nucleotide sequence: TGCAGTGCTAGGGGGTCAGTCCGTAACTATGGCTACACCTTC.

This clonotype was recorded once. This rearrangement joins TRBV5-4 to TRBJ2-5; D is uncertain. The CDR3 sequence is 17 residues long. Per the germline V gene, CDR1 is SGHNT and CDR2 is YYREEE (reference sequence). The V and J ends lost 0 bases and 5 bases respectively, with 20 bases between them. The CDR3 reads CASSLGRLRTSGETQYF. Written as DNA, the CDR3 is TGTGCCAGCAGCTTGGGAAGGCTTAGGACGTCTGGGGAGACCCAGTACTTC.

There are many counts of this clonotype. The chain has TRBV24-1 and TRBJ2-2; D perhaps matches TRBD1 (5 bases). CDR3 size: 16 residues. Trimming shortened V by 7 bases and J by 1 base, and 15 bases separated the two germline ends. The V gene's germline CDR1 is KGHDR and CDR2 SFDVKD. In nucleotides, the CDR3 is TGTGCCACCAGCGCCGACAGTTTATTGAACACCGGGGAGCTGTTTTTT. Protein product: CATSADSLLNTGELFF.

This clonotype was detected many times. V usage is TRBV19 and J usage is TRBJ1-2; 8 nucleotides match TRBD1. Germline V gives CDR1 LNHDA, CDR2 SQIVND (reference sequence). V shed 6 bases and J 4 bases; nucleotides not matched to a gene: 10. The CDR3 contains 15 residues. The CDR3 DNA reads TGTGCCAGTAGGTACGACAGGGGTATAGCCTATGGCTACACCTTC. Encoded protein: CASRYDRGIAYGYTF.

This clonotype appeared many times. V and J are TRBV7-9 and TRBJ2-3; D possibly corresponds to TRBD1 (6 bases). The CDR3 is made up of 19 amino acids. Germline CDR1 is SEHNR and CDR2 is FQNEAQ (reference sequence). Trimming pared 1 base from V and 1 base from J, leaving 21 bases between. In nucleotides, the CDR3 is TGTGCCAGCAGCTTAGACGAGTCGCATTGGGGGCCCCGCACAGATACGCAGTATTTT. It encodes CASSLDESHWGPRTDTQYF.

This clonotype showed up many times. The chain is built from TRBV3-1 and TRBJ2-7, with TRBD2 identical over 10 bases. Unmatched junction bases numbered 5, after V lost 3 bases and J lost 0 bases. The CDR3 totals 16 residues. Germline V gene data show CDR1 as LGHDT and CDR2 as YNNKEL (reference sequence). The CDR3 DNA reads TGTGCCAGCAGCCAGAGAAGCGGGGGGGCCTCCTACGAGCAGTACTTC. It translates to CASSQRSGGASYEQYF.

This clonotype was observed at least ten times. As DNA, the CDR3 is TGTGCCAGCAGTTTGCAGGCCGTTTTCATTGAAGCTTTCTTT. It encodes CASSLQAVFIEAFF. V usage is TRBV28 and J usage is TRBJ1-1; unclear D gene. Germline CDR1 reads MDHEN; CDR2 reads SYDVKM. This CDR3 is 14 amino acids long. The ends were cut back, 3 bases at V and 7 bases at J, with 15 bases in the middle.

This clonotype showed up many times. The chain has TRBV2 and TRBJ2-7; D remains unclear. The CDR3 spans 13 residues. Trimming removed 6 bases at V and 6 bases at J, with 15 bases between. Per germline, CDR1 SNHLY and CDR2 FYNNEI. As DNA, the CDR3 is TGTGCCAGCAGGGTTCTAGGTTCGGGCGAGCAGTACTTC. Residues: CASRVLGSGEQYF.

This clonotype showed up many times. The V call is TRBV24-1, the J call TRBJ2-3, with D perhaps matching TRBD2 (6 bases). The CDR3 extends over 15 amino acids. Germline lookup yields CDR1 KGHDR and CDR2 SFDVKD. Trimming took off 3 bases at V and 6 bases at J, with 15 bases between the two ends. The CDR3 protein is CATSDTEAGSDTQYF. The CDR3 coding sequence is TGTGCCACCAGTGATACAGAAGCCGGGAGCGATACGCAGTATTTT.

In its sample, this clonotype was seen a few times. V usage is TRBV19 and J usage is TRBJ2-3, with D hard to call. This CDR3 comprises 16 residues. The germline CDR1 and CDR2 sequences are LNHDA and SQIVND (reference sequence). V dropped 5 bases and J dropped 0 bases, with 15 bases sitting between them. As DNA, the CDR3 is TGTGCCAGTAGTGCAATAGCAGTTACTAGCACAGATACGCAGTATTTT. Protein: CASSAIAVTSTDTQYF.

This clonotype was picked up many times. The chain couples TRBV29-1 to TRBJ2-1; 8 bases are shared with TRBD2. After removal of 4 bases from V and 9 bases from J, the junction contained 14 bases not matched to a gene. The germline V gene has CDR1 SQVTM and CDR2 ANQGSEA. The CDR3 has 15 residues. The CDR3 loop is CSVGGGSGAGGEQFF. CDR3 sequence (DNA): TGCAGCGTTGGCGGAGGTAGCGGGGCCGGCGGTGAGCAGTTCTTC.

There are many counts of this clonotype. The genes are TRBV20-1 and TRBJ2-5; TRBD1 is a possible D gene (6 bases). This CDR3 is built from 12 residues. Germline loops: CDR1 DFQATT, CDR2 SNEGSKA (reference sequence). V was shortened by 1 base and J by 7 bases, with 10 bases between the two germline ends. In DNA form, the CDR3 reads TGCAGTGCTAGAGGACAGGCTGGGACCCAGTACTTC. It is translated as CSARGQAGTQYF.

This clonotype was observed at least ten times. The rearrangement joins TRBV19 to TRBJ1-4, with D unresolved. The CDR3 contains 13 residues. CDR1 LNHDA and CDR2 SQIVND come from the germline V gene (reference sequence). The V end was cut by 8 bases, the J end by 8 bases, with 15 bases between. CDR3 in amino acids: CASQPRQEEKLFF. In nucleotides, the CDR3 is TGTGCCAGTCAACCTAGACAAGAAGAAAAACTGTTTTTT.

In its sample, this clonotype was seen a few times. The chain links TRBV6-1 to TRBJ1-3; D ambiguous. The CDR3 is 14 amino acids. The ends were cut back, 7 bases at V and 1 base at J, with 11 bases in the middle. Germline V gene sequence: CDR1 MNHNS, CDR2 SASEGT. As DNA, the CDR3 is TGTGCCAGCACCAAAGGAGGGTCTGGAAACACCATATATTTT. Amino acid sequence: CASTKGGSGNTIYF.

The J gene is TRBJ2-1, the V gene TRBV20-1, with D unresolved. The germline CDR1 and CDR2 sequences are DFQATT and SNEGSKA (reference sequence). The CDR3 runs 11 residues. Between the trimmed V and J ends, which lost 1 base and 10 bases, there was a span of 8 bases. In DNA form, the CDR3 reads TGCAGTGCTAGAGTCCTCCAAGAGCAGTTCTTC. Encoded protein: CSARVLQEQFF.

This clonotype was picked up many times. The V call is TRBV12-3 or TRBV12-4, the J call TRBJ2-1, with D possibly TRBD2 on 5 matching bases. This CDR3 contains 16 residues. The V end lost 7 bases, the J end lost 0 bases, and 16 bases lay between the germline ends. The CDR3 DNA sequence: TGTGCCAGCACCGCCTGGGGAGCTAGCTCCTACAATGAGCAGTTCTTC. As protein: CASTAWGASSYNEQFF.

As regards this clonotype: This may stem from a read error, because a much larger clone lies one nucleotide away. The J gene is TRBJ2-2, the V gene TRBV28, with 7 nucleotides matching TRBD1. The CDR3 spans 16 residues. Germline assignment: CDR1 MDHEN and CDR2 SYDVKM. V lost 5 bases and J lost 0; bases outside the gene matches: 6. The CDR3 DNA is TGTGCCAGCAGTCCACAAGGGGGCCCGAACACCGGGGAGCTGTTTTTT. Its protein is CASSPQGGPNTGELFF.

The chain combines TRBV28 with TRBJ1-2, with no clear D. Per germline, CDR1 MDHEN and CDR2 SYDVKM. V was shortened by 3 bases and J by 2 bases, with 13 bases between the two germline ends. The CDR3 covers 15 residues. CDR3 sequence (DNA): TGTGCCAGCAGTTTTCGGTTAGGCCTAAACTATGGCTACACCTTC. It translates to CASSFRLGLNYGYTF.

The sample holds a few counts of this clonotype. A junction end diverges from the germline sequence, so it may reflect a read error. The CDR3 spells CSVGGESREPLLNAEAFF. CDR3 DNA: TGCAGCGTTGGGGGTGAGAGCCGAGAACCCCTACTGAACGCTGAAGCTTTCTTT. The chain recombines TRBV29-1 with TRBJ1-1; no clear D gene. In germline, CDR1 is SQVTM, CDR2 ANQGSEA. This CDR3 comprises 18 residues.

This clonotype was recorded a few times. The rearrangement joins TRBV7-9 to TRBJ1-1; tentatively, D is TRBD1 (5 bases). The CDR3 is 12 amino acids. V was clipped by 1 base and J by 8 bases, with 8 bases between them. Germline CDR1 and CDR2: SEHNR and FQNEAQ (reference sequence). CDR3 nucleotides: TGTGCCAGCAGCTTAGAGGGGCCAGAAGCTTTCTTT. Amino acids: CASSLEGPEAFF.

The table lists this clonotype with a few counts. The CDR3 spells CAWWYLGANTEAFF. In nucleotides, the CDR3 is TGTGCCTGGTGGTATTTGGGGGCCAACACTGAAGCTTTCTTT. The chain employs TRBV30 and TRBJ1-1; a weak D match, TRBD1 (6 bases). CDR3 length equals 14 residues. The germline gives CDR1 GTSNPN, CDR2 SVGIG (reference sequence). Trimming pared 5 bases from V and 2 bases from J, leaving 15 bases between.

This sequence joins TRBV19 and TRBJ2-7; tentatively, D is TRBD1 or TRBD2 (5 bases each). Germline CDR1 LNHDA, CDR2 SQIVND (reference sequence). V was cut by 3 bases and J by 5 bases, with 14 bases left in between. This CDR3 is built from 14 residues. CDR3 amino acids: CASSIPNRRNEQYF. For the CDR3, the DNA is TGTGCCAGTAGTATTCCTAACAGGAGGAACGAGCAGTACTTC.

This clonotype was observed at least ten times. The rearrangement links TRBV27 to TRBJ1-1, with 9 bases fitting TRBD1. The CDR3 totals 15 residues. Trimming cost V 0 bases and J 6 bases; bases outside gene matches: 5. Germline CDR1 MNHEY, CDR2 SMNVEV (reference sequence). CDR3: CASSLSGTGFAEAFF. CDR3 sequence (DNA): TGTGCCAGCAGTTTATCAGGGACAGGGTTTGCTGAAGCTTTCTTT.